This TCR beta chain is from a study of cytomegalovirus exposure and HLA in healthy donors. Points on this clone: Its antigen remains unknown.

General study findings and limits: Follow-up analysis later connected one missense variant in DCLRE1C with trimming of TCR beta V- and J-genes. High specificity and sensitivity for cytomegalovirus status were reported for the classifier.

The PCR contained 60 Vbeta and 13 Jbeta primers. Only in-frame clones appear in the TCRdb table, and some are missing; sequencing was by immunoSEQ multiplex PCR. The repertoire holds roughly 190,000 clones, with about four fifths as singletons. V was cut by 2 bases and J by 6 bases, with 3 bases left in between. The germline CDR1 and CDR2 sequences are LNHDA and SQIVND (reference sequence). This CDR3 comprises 11 residues. The sample taken for sequencing was PBMCs. This sequence joins TRBV19 and TRBJ2-3; D unclear. This clonotype originated in a man aged 25-45 years in good health and CMV-seropositive. CDR3 DNA: TGTGCCAGTAGTATAAGCGATACGCAGTATTTT. Protein: CASSISDTQYF.